This TCR beta chain was documented in a study of tumor and adjacent non-tumor tissue in lung cancer. Study-wide background: The patients, approximately 9 men and 4 to 6 women, were roughly 30 to 80 with stage I to III disease.

RNA was extracted from bulk tissue without any cell sorting. Three rounds of nested PCR, following a modified ARM-PCR protocol, produced the TCRbeta library. TCRdb re-derived calls from the multiplex PCR reads in MiXCR, one entry per CDR3 protein. The sample consists of 90,000 to 130,000 distinct CDR3 sequences, 75% to 90% of them appearing once. This clonotype was counted a single time. No antigen is known for it. At one of its ends the junction is not consistent with the germline gene, which may arise from a read error. The germline CDR1 and CDR2 sequences are MNHNS and SASEGT. The CDR3 sequence is 16 residues long. Overall study findings and caveats: Tumor tissue had significantly higher TCR diversity than normal lung. Normal lung showed higher cumulative top 100 clone frequency than tumor. Tumor TCR diversity, when higher, was linked to shorter survival.

Material: lung tumor tissue. The rearrangement links TRBV6-1 to TRBJ2-7; no definite D call. This clonotype was obtained from a man aged 70 or older with non-small cell lung cancer. CDR3 loop: CASSSRTTVSSYKQYF. The DNA of the CDR3 is TGTGCCAGTAGTAGTAGGACCACTGTAAGCTCCTACAAGCAGTACTTC.